This T cell receptor (beta chain) was found in a study of blood T cell repertoires in COVID-19. Study-level background: Italy, Spain and the United States were the sources of the convalescent and acute COVID-19 samples. PBMCs, B-cell-depleted T cells, or T cells provided the cDNA or gDNA that made up the material.

This CDR3 region has 13 residues. J was trimmed by 4 bases and V by 8 bases; bases with no gene match: 5. Per the germline V gene, CDR1 is WSHSY and CDR2 is SAAADI. The method was immunoSEQ multiplex PCR; TCRdb's version includes in-frame clones alone and lacks a portion of them. Among 200,000 to 300,000 clones, over 80% were seen once, and the ten largest hold around 5.2%. The chain carries TRBV10-2 and TRBJ2-5; 9 bases agree with TRBD2. Material: peripheral blood. The TCR was taken from a human donor in a cohort sampled during active COVID-19. The CDR3 DNA is TGCGCCAGCCAGCGGGGGGTAGGAGAGACCCAGTACTTC. This translates into CASQRGVGETQYF.